This TCR beta chain came from a study of blood T cell repertoires in COVID-19. Study background: From the United States, Italy and Spain came samples of acute and convalescent COVID-19. The cDNA or gDNA used as material had been derived from T cells, B-cell-depleted T cells, or PBMCs.

Authors' processing steps: Researchers report that nucleated cell counts were estimated from reference gene primer amplification. The repertoire was sequenced with immunoSEQ multiplex PCR; TCRdb's copy has only in-frame clones and lacks some. The V and J calls and clone size were taken over from that table, and D and trimming were inferred from the DNA. Among about 240,000 clones, about 73% were seen once, and the ten largest hold 3% to 3.5%. This clone was counted only a few times. The ends were cut back, 5 bases at V and 1 base at J, with 8 bases in the middle. The germline V gene encodes CDR1 SGHAT and CDR2 FQDESV (reference sequence). This CDR3 has 13 amino acids.

The chain couples TRBV11-1 to TRBJ1-1, with D uncertain. What was sequenced was peripheral blood. The sequence was collected from a woman older than 75 with acute or convalescent COVID-19. The CDR3 DNA follows: TGTGCCAGCAGCGCCTACAGGAACACTGAAGCTTTCTTT. Amino acids: CASSAYRNTEAFF.